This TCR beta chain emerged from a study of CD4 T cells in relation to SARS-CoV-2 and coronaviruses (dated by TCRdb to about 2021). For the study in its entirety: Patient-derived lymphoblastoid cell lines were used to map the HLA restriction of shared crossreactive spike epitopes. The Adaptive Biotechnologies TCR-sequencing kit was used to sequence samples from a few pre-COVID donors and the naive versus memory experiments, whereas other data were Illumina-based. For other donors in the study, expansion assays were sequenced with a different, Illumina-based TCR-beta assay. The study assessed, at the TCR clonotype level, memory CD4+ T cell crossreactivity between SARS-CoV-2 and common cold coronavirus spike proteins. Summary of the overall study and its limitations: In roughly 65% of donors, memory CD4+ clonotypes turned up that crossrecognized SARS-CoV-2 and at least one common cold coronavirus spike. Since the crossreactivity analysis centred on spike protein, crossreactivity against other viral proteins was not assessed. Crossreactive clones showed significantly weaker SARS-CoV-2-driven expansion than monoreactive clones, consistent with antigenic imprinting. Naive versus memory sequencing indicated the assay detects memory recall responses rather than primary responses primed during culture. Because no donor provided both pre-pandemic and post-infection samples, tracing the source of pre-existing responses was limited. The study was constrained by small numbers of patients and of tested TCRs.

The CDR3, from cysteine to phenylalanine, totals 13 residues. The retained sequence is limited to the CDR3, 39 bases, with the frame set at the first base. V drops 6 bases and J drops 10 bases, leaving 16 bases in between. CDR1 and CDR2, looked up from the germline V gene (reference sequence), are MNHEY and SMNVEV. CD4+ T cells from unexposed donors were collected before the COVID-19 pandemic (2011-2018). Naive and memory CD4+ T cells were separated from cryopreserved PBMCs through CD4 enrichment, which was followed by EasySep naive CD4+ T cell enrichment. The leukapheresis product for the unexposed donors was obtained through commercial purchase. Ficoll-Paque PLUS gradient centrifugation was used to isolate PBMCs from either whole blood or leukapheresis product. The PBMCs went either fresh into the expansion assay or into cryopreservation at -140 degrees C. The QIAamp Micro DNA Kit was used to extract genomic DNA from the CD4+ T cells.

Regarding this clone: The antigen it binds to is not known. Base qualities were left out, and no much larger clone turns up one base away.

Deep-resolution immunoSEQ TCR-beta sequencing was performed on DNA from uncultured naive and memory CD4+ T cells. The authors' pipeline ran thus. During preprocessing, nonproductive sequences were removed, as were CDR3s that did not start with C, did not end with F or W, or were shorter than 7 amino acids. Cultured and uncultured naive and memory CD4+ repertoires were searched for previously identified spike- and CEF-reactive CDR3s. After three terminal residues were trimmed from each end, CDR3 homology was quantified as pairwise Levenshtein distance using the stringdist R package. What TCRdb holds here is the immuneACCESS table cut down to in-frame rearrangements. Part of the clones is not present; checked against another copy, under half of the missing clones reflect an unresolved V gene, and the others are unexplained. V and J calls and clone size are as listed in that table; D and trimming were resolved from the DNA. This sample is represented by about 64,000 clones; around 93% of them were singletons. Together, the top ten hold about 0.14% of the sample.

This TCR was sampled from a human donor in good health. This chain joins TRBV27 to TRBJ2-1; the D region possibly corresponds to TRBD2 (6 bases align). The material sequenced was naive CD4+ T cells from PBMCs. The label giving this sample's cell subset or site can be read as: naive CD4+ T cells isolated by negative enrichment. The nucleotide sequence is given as TGTGCCAGCAGGCGGGGACTGGACCTAGAGCAGTTCTTC. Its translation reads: CASRRGLDLEQFF.